The sequence of this T cell receptor (beta chain) was determined in a study of blood T cell repertoires in COVID-19. The protocol was immunoSEQ multiplex PCR, while the TCRdb copy is restricted to in-frame clones and leaves out a portion. This table has around 150,000 clones, 88% appearing once. This clone has a handful of counts. The CDR3 sequence is 16 residues long. Germline-derived CDR1 and CDR2 are MNHNS and SASEGT. The V end was cut by 2 bases, the J end by 2 bases, with 13 bases between. The sequencing sample was made of peripheral blood. J is TRBJ2-1 and V is TRBV6-1, with D maybe TRBD2 (5 bases). This clonotype was sampled from a man aged 50 to 60 with active or convalescent COVID-19. The CDR3 coding sequence is TGTGCCAGCAGTGAACGTAGGACTGTCACCTACAATGAGCAGTTCTTC. It translates to CASSERRTVTYNEQFF.